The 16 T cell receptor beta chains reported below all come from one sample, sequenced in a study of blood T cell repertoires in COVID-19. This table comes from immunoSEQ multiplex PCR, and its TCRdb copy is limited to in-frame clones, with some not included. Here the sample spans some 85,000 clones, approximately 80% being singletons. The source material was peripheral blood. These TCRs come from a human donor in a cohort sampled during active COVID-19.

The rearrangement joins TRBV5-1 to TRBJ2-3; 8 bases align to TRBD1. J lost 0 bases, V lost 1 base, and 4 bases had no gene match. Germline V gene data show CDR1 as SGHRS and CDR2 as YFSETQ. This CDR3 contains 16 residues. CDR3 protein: CASSLLGTGSTDTQYF. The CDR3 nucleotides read TGCGCCAGCAGCTTGCTGGGGACAGGCAGCACAGATACGCAGTATTTT. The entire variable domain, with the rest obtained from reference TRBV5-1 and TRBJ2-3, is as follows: KAGVTQTPRYLIKTRGQQVTLSCSPISGHRSVSWYQQTPGQGLQFLFEYFSETQRNKGNFPGRFSGRQFSNSRSEMNVSTLELGDSALYLCASSLLGTGSTDTQYFGPGTRLTVL.

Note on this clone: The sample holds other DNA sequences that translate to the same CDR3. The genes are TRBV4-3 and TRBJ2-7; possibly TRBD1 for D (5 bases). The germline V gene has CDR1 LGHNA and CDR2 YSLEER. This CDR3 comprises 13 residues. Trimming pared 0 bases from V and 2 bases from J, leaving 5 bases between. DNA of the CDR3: TGCGCCAGCAGCCAAGACAGGGCCTACGAGCAGTACTTC. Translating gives CASSQDRAYEQYF.

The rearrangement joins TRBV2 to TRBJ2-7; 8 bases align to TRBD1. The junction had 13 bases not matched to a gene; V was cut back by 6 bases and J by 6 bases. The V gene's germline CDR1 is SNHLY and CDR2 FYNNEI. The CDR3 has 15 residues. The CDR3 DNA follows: TGTGCCAGCAGGCTGGGACAGGCCCCTTTCTCCGAGCAGTACTTC. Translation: CASRLGQAPFSEQYF. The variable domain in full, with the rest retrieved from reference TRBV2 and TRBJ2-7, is EPEVTQTPSHQVTQMGQEVILRCVPISNHLYFYWYRQILGQKVEFLVSFYNNEISEKSEIFDDQFSVERPDGSNFTLKIRSTKLEDSAMYFCASRLGQAPFSEQYFGPGTRLTVT.

Here the CDR3 reads CAISGDYGSALTSYEQYF. The CDR3 nucleotides read TGTGCCATCAGCGGGGACTACGGGTCAGCGCTTACCTCCTACGAGCAGTACTTC. The gene calls are TRBV10-3 and TRBJ2-7; 7 bases fit TRBD2. Per the germline V gene, CDR1 is ENHRY and CDR2 is SYGVKD. The V gene end was trimmed by 6 bases and the J gene end by 0 bases; junction bases not matched to a gene: 17. This CDR3 spans 18 amino acids.

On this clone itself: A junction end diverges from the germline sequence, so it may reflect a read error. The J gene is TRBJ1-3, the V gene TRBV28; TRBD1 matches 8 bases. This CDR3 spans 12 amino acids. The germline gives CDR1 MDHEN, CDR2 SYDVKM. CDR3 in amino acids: CASRLPGQVPEF. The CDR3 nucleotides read TGTGCCAGCAGACTCCCGGGACAGGTCCCGGAATTT.

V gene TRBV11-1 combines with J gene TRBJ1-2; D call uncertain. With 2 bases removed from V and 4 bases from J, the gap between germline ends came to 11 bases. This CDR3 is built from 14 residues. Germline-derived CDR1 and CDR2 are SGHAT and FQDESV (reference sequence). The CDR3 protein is CASSLSVAGYGYTF. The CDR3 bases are TGTGCCAGCAGCTTAAGTGTGGCGGGCTATGGCTACACCTTC.

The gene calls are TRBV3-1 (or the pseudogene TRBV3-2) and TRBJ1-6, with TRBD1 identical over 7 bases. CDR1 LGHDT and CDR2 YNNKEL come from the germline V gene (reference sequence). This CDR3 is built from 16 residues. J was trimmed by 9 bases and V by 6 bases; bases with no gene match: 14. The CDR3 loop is CASRRLSGGLTSPLHF. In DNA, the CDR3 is TGTGCCAGCAGGCGGCTGTCAGGGGGTTTGACTTCACCCCTCCACTTT.

CDR3 nucleotide sequence: TGTGCCAGCAGCCCCGACAGGTCCTCGTACAATGAGCAGTTCTTC. Protein sequence: CASSPDRSSYNEQFF. This chain uses TRBV6-5 with TRBJ2-1; possibly TRBD1 for D (6 bases). The germline V and J ends were trimmed by 6 bases and 4 bases, with 16 bases remaining between them. The CDR3 extends over 15 amino acids. From germline, CDR1 is MNHEY and CDR2 SVGAGI.

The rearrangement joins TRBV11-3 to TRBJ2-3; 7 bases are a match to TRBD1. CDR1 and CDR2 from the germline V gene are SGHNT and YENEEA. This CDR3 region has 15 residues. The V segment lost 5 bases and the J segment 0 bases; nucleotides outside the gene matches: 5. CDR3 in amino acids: CASSVGTASTDTQYF. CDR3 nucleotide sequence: TGTGCCAGCAGCGTTGGGACAGCTAGCACAGATACGCAGTATTTT.

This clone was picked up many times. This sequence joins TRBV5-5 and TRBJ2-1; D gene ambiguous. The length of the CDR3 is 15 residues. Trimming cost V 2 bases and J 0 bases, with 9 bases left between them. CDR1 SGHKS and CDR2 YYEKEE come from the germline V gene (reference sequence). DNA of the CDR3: TGTGCCAGCAGCTTTAGTTACGGCTCCTACAATGAGCAGTTCTTC. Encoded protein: CASSFSYGSYNEQFF.

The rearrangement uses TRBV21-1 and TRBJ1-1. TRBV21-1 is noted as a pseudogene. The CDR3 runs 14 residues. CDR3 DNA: TGTGCCAGCAGCCTAAGCGAGGTTTGCACTGAAGCTTTCTTT. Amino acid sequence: CASSLSEVCTEAFF.

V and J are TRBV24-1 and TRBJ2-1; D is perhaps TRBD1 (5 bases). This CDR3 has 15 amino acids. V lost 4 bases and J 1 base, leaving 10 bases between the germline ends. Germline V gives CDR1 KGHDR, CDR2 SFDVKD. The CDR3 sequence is CATSERGRSYNEQFF. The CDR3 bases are TGTGCCACCAGTGAAAGGGGTAGGTCCTACAATGAGCAGTTCTTC.

The CDR3 nucleotides read TGTGCCAGCAGCCTGGCTGGGGGGAGCACAGATACGCAGTATTTT. It specifies CASSLAGGSTDTQYF. This sequence joins TRBV5-4 and TRBJ2-3, with D perhaps TRBD2 (6 bases). V lost 4 bases, J lost 0 bases, and 12 bases lay in between. CDR1 SGHNT and CDR2 YYREEE come from the germline V gene (reference sequence). The CDR3 covers 15 residues.

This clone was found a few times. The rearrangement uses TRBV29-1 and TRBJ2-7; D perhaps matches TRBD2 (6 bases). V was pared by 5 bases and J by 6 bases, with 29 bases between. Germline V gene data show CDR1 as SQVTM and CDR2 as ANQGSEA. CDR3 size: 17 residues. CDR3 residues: CSVPGPSGLPAAGEQYF. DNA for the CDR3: TGCAGCGTTCCTGGGCCCTCAGGACTACCAGCCGCGGGCGAGCAGTACTTC.

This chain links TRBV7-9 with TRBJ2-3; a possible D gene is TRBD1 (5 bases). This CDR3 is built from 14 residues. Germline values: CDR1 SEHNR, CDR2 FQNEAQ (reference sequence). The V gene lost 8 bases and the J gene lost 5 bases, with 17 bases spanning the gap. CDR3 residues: CASRSSGQKDTQYF. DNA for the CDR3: TGTGCCAGCCGGTCTTCAGGGCAAAAAGATACGCAGTATTTT.

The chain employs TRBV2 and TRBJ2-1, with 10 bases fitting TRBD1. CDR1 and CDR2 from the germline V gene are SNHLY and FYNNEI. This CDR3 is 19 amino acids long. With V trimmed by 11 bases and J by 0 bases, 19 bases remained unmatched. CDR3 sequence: CASHRPGQGSWSSYNEQFF. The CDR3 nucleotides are TGTGCCTCACATAGACCGGGACAGGGGTCGTGGAGCTCCTACAATGAGCAGTTCTTC.